This paragraph covers one T cell receptor beta chain sequence. What it binds is unknown. Sequencing used immunoSEQ multiplex PCR; TCRdb keeps in-frame clones, though not all of them. The data contain some 37,000 clones, roughly 71% of them singletons. Deletions cut 1 base from V and 10 bases from J, with 5 bases between. Germline CDR1 reads MDHEN; CDR2 reads SYDVKM. CDR3 length: 11 amino acids. These data are taken from a study of immune evolution from preneoplasia to lung adenocarcinoma. Study findings and constraints: Later-stage lesions appeared to have more T cells, more diversity, less clonality.

This sequence joins TRBV28 and TRBJ2-1, with D unresolved. Material: FFPE invasive lung adenocarcinoma tissue. This sequence originates from a person in their sixties with lung adenocarcinoma. CDR3 protein: CASSLYQEQFF. CDR3 in DNA: TGTGCCAGCAGTTTATATCAGGAGCAGTTCTTC.